This T cell receptor (beta chain) was observed in a study of OX40 agonist ivuxolimab in advanced cancers. On the study more broadly: Those treated in dose escalation had hepatocellular carcinoma, melanoma, renal cell cancer or head and neck cancer.

Systemic immunosuppression or autoimmune disease history was grounds to exclude patients. Germline lookup yields CDR1 GTSNPN and CDR2 SVGIG (reference sequence). The CDR3 totals 12 residues. Trimming took off 0 bases at V and 8 bases at J, with 8 bases between the two ends. Clones were read by immunoSEQ multiplex PCR, and TCRdb kept only the in-frame ones, dropping some. The sample lists tens of thousands of clones, 80% seen once, with 0.95% to 1.5% in the top ten. The gene calls are TRBV30 and TRBJ2-1; no definite D call. This receptor was taken from an adult with an advanced solid tumor such as melanoma, head and neck, liver or kidney cancer. The sample in question was CD4+ or CD8+ T cells sorted from blood, obtained in a trial of the OX40 agonist ivuxolimab. CDR3 sequence (DNA): TGTGCCTGGAGTGTACCAGCCGATGAGCAGTTCTTC. It encodes CAWSVPADEQFF.